These T cell receptor beta chains were read from a single sample in a study of blood T cell repertoires in COVID-19. TCRdb keeps only in-frame clones here, not all; method: immunoSEQ multiplex PCR. The table has more than 85,000 clones, about 84% seen once. Sequenced material: peripheral blood. The source is a man at least 80 years old with active or convalescent COVID-19. Each CDR3 is given with its conserved first and last residue. The D gene is left open where the match is weak. Clone size, where shown, is once, few, many, or a class for clones that have expanded.

v_gene	d_gene	j_gene	abundance	CDR3aa	CDR3nt
TRBV30	TRBD1	TRBJ1-5	.	CAWSVRPRDRPNRNQPQHF	TGTGCCTGGAGTGTACGCCCCCGGGACAGGCCTAATCGCAATCAGCCCCAGCATTTT
TRBV5-1	TRBD1	TRBJ1-1	.	CASSRDRGNTEAFF	TGCGCCAGCAGCCGGGACAGGGGGAACACTGAAGCTTTCTTT
TRBV7-8	TRBD1	TRBJ1-1	.	CASSLKQGTEAFF	TGTGCCAGCAGCTTAAAACAGGGGACTGAAGCTTTCTTT
TRBV7-2	.	TRBJ2-5	many	CASSFQGGRETQYF	TGTGCCAGCAGCTTCCAGGGGGGCAGGGAGACCCAGTACTTC
TRBV27	TRBD2	TRBJ2-1	.	CASRSTGTRGGYNEQFF	TGTGCCAGCAGATCAACCGGGACTCGCGGGGGATACAATGAGCAGTTCTTC
TRBV11-2	.	TRBJ1-1	.	CASSLDVGGLNTEAFF	TGTGCCAGCAGCTTAGATGTCGGGGGGTTGAACACTGAAGCTTTCTTT
TRBV7-2	.	TRBJ2-7	.	CASSLSAARYYEQYF	TGTGCCAGCAGCCTATCCGCGGCCAGATATTACGAGCAGTACTTC
TRBV4-2	.	TRBJ1-3	.	CASSQDLQGSGNTIYF	TGTGCCAGCAGCCAAGACCTCCAGGGGTCTGGAAACACCATATATTTT
TRBV3-1/TRBV3-2	TRBD1	TRBJ1-1	.	CASSPGQLNTEAFF	TGTGCCAGCAGCCCGGGACAGCTGAACACTGAAGCTTTCTTT
TRBV19	.	TRBJ2-2	.	CASSIETGTNTGELFF	TGTGCCAGTAGTATCGAAACAGGGACCAACACCGGGGAGCTGTTTTTT
TRBV7-2	TRBD2	TRBJ2-2	.	CASSPQGGMNTGELFF	TGTGCCAGCAGCCCGCAGGGAGGGATGAACACCGGGGAGCTGTTTTTT
TRBV4-1	.	TRBJ2-3	.	CASSQGALRGGDSTDTQYF	TGCGCCAGCAGCCAAGGAGCCCTAAGGGGGGGGGATAGCACAGATACGCAGTATTTT
TRBV24-1	.	TRBJ1-2	.	CAASQAGYGYTF	TGTGCCGCCAGCCAGGCGGGCTATGGCTACACCTTC
TRBV19	.	TRBJ1-3	.	CASSMLRPGAKLNSGNTIYF	TGTGCCAGTAGTATGTTGCGCCCGGGTGCGAAGCTAAACTCTGGAAACACCATATATTTT
TRBV20-1	TRBD2	TRBJ2-5	.	CSASWTSVDQETQYF	TGCAGTGCTAGTTGGACTAGCGTAGATCAAGAGACCCAGTACTTC
TRBV5-1	.	TRBJ2-5	once	CASSLALGETQYF	TGCGCCAGCAGCTTGGCGCTCGGGGAGACCCAGTACTTC
TRBV5-6	TRBD1	TRBJ2-1	.	CASSRTTGVSYNEQFF	TGTGCCAGCAGCAGAACGACAGGGGTCTCCTACAATGAGCAGTTCTTC
TRBV10-1	.	TRBJ1-5	.	CASSPPGWGRQPQHF	TGCGCCAGCAGTCCTCCCGGGTGGGGGCGTCAGCCCCAGCATTTT
TRBV15	.	TRBJ2-2	.	CATSRVDLAVNTGELFF	TGTGCCACCAGCAGAGTGGATTTAGCGGTGAACACCGGGGAGCTGTTTTTT
TRBV7-9	TRBD1	TRBJ1-3	.	CASSPDREAGNTIYF	TGTGCCAGCAGCCCCGACAGGGAGGCTGGAAACACCATATATTTT
TRBV5-6	TRBD1	TRBJ1-1	.	CASSAELDRGGGVTEAFF	TGTGCCAGCAGCGCCGAGCTTGACAGGGGAGGTGGGGTCACTGAAGCTTTCTTT
TRBV11-2	.	TRBJ1-1	.	CASSLEGGDGNTEAFF	TGTGCCAGCAGCTTAGAGGGGGGGGACGGGAACACTGAAGCTTTCTTT
TRBV5-5	TRBD2	TRBJ2-2	.	CASARSSGDTNTGELFF	TGTGCCAGCGCCAGGTCTAGCGGGGATACGAACACCGGGGAGCTGTTTTTT
TRBV6-2/TRBV6-3	TRBD2	TRBJ2-5	.	CASSYSPSGGVGETQYF	TGTGCCAGCAGTTACTCGCCTAGCGGGGGGGTCGGGGAGACCCAGTACTTC
TRBV3-1/TRBV3-2	.	TRBJ1-2	.	CASSHPSDRSRYGYTF	TGTGCCAGCAGCCATCCCAGCGACAGGTCTCGGTATGGCTACACCTTC
TRBV30	TRBD1	TRBJ1-5	.	CAWGQGVGQPQHF	TGTGCCTGGGGACAGGGGGTAGGTCAGCCCCAGCATTTT
TRBV6-6	TRBD1	TRBJ2-1	few	CATGTGRGNEQFF	TGTGCCACGGGGACAGGGAGAGGCAATGAGCAGTTCTTC
TRBV7-9	TRBD1	TRBJ2-3	.	CASSLGLAGGMKDTQYF	TGTGCCAGCAGCTTGGGTCTGGCAGGGGGCATGAAGGATACGCAGTATTTT
TRBV19	.	TRBJ2-3	.	CASSIKVWSTQYF	TGTGCCAGTAGTATAAAGGTCTGGAGTACGCAGTATTTT
TRBV11-2	.	TRBJ2-1	few	CASSTEVYNEQFF	TGTGCCAGCAGCACCGAGGTCTACAATGAGCAGTTCTTC
TRBV28	TRBD1	TRBJ1-1	few	CASRDRVTEAFF	TGTGCCAGCCGTGACAGGGTAACTGAAGCTTTCTTT
TRBV6-6	.	TRBJ1-5	.	CASSGGGRNQPQHF	TGTGCCAGCAGTGGTGGGGGCCGCAATCAGCCCCAGCATTTT
TRBV5-1	.	TRBJ2-1	.	CASSLDSAYNEQFF	TGCGCCAGCAGCTTGGATAGCGCCTACAATGAGCAGTTCTTC
TRBV28	TRBD1	TRBJ2-5	.	CASSLPRTGQETQYF	TGTGCCAGCAGCCTGCCGAGGACAGGTCAAGAGACCCAGTACTTC
TRBV10-3	TRBD1	TRBJ1-2	.	CAISLDRYNYGYTF	TGTGCCATCAGCTTGGACAGGTATAACTATGGCTACACCTTC
TRBV4-3	TRBD2	TRBJ2-1	.	CASSQAPSGGVNNEQFF	TGCGCCAGCAGCCAAGCGCCTAGCGGGGGGGTAAACAATGAGCAGTTCTTC
TRBV7-6	.	TRBJ1-2	once	CASSLTAGQGYGYTF	TGTGCCAGCAGCTTAACAGCAGGCCAGGGCTATGGCTACACCTTC
TRBV4-3	.	TRBJ1-5	.	CASSQDLNQPQHF	TGCGCCAGCAGCCAAGACCTCAATCAGCCCCAGCATTTT
TRBV19	.	TRBJ1-6	.	CASSSLRQEGNSPLHF	TGTGCCAGTAGTAGTCTTCGGCAGGAAGGAAATTCACCCCTCCACTTT
TRBV11-1	.	TRBJ2-5	.	CASSLPSQETQYF	TGTGCCAGCAGCTTACCTAGCCAAGAGACCCAGTACTTC
TRBV19	TRBD2	TRBJ2-2	.	CASSIEGGRTGELFF	TGTGCCAGTAGTATAGAGGGAGGGAGGACCGGGGAGCTGTTTTTT
TRBV12-5	.	TRBJ1-3	.	CASGRGSSGNTIYF	TGTGCTAGTGGTCGGGGGAGCTCTGGAAACACCATATATTTT
TRBV15	TRBD1	TRBJ2-7	.	CATSRDFGTGVLAQYF	TGTGCCACCAGCAGAGATTTTGGGACAGGGGTATTGGCGCAGTACTTC
TRBV7-9	TRBD1	TRBJ2-1	.	CASSPPGGRGSYNEQFF	TGTGCCAGCAGCCCTCCAGGGGGTCGGGGCTCCTACAATGAGCAGTTCTTC
TRBV3-1/TRBV3-2	.	TRBJ2-7	.	CASSQGRSSYEQYF	TGTGCCAGCAGCCAAGGGCGGAGCTCCTACGAGCAGTACTTC
TRBV3-1/TRBV3-2	TRBD1	TRBJ2-1	.	CASSPSDRGNEQFF	TGTGCCAGCAGCCCCTCGGACAGGGGGAATGAGCAGTTCTTC
TRBV28	TRBD1	TRBJ1-3	.	CASSLSETGGRNTIYF	TGTGCCAGCAGTTTATCCGAGACAGGGGGCCGAAACACCATATATTTT
TRBV6-1	.	TRBJ2-7	.	CASSEALGWGPVFPYEQYF	TGTGCCAGCAGTGAAGCGCTCGGTTGGGGGCCAGTCTTTCCCTACGAGCAGTACTTC
TRBV19	TRBD1	TRBJ1-5	.	CASSRSGQENQPQHF	TGTGCCAGTAGTAGATCGGGACAGGAAAATCAGCCCCAGCATTTT
TRBV11-1	TRBD2	TRBJ2-3	.	CASSIGTSGVGDTQYF	TGTGCCAGCAGCATCGGGACTAGCGGGGTCGGGGATACGCAGTATTTT
TRBV21-1	.	TRBJ2-5	.	CASSKPPQGPDQETQYF	TGTGCCAGCAGCAAACCCCCTCAGGGGCCCGACCAAGAGACCCAGTACTTC
TRBV5-1	TRBD1	TRBJ1-2	.	CASSIDRVGYTF	TGCGCCAGCAGCATCGACAGGGTGGGCTACACCTTC